These 15 T cell receptor beta chains were all obtained from the same sample, sequenced in a study of CD8 T cells in Susac syndrome. A quantity of about 0.45 to 1 ug RNA underwent reverse transcription using random hexamers. TCRdb processed the immunoSEQ multiplex PCR reads anew with MiXCR; each CDR3 protein has one entry. The repertoire consists of around 62,000 distinct CDR3 sequences, with roughly 92% occurring once and the leading ten covering roughly 0.19%. Sequencing used CD8+ T cells from PBMCs. These receptors were taken from a human donor in good health.

The CDR3 nucleotides are TGCAGTGCTAGTAGGTCAGACAATGAGCAGTTCTTC. The encoded protein is CSASRSDNEQFF. This chain links TRBV20-1 with TRBJ2-1; D not resolved. The CDR3 spans 12 residues. Per the germline V gene, CDR1 is DFQATT and CDR2 is SNEGSKA (reference sequence). Trimming cost V 3 bases and J 5 bases, with 8 bases left between them.

J is TRBJ2-5 and V is TRBV7-3; the match to TRBD1 covers 8 bases. The CDR3 is 15 residues long. Trimming removed 5 bases from V and 2 bases from J; junction bases left unmatched: 7. Germline CDR1 reads SGHTA; CDR2 reads FQGTGA. The CDR3 protein is CASSRTGGMQETQYF. CDR3 coding DNA: TGTGCCAGCAGCCGTACAGGGGGAATGCAAGAGACCCAGTACTTC.

V usage is TRBV4-2 and J usage is TRBJ1-2, with TRBD1 as a possible D gene (5 bases). Germline CDR1 reads LGHNA; CDR2 reads YNFKEQ. The CDR3 loop spans 15 amino acids. V was clipped by 2 bases and J by 2 bases, with 12 bases between them. As DNA, the CDR3 is TGTGCCAGCAGCCAACTAGGGGACGCAAACTATGGCTACACCTTC. It specifies CASSQLGDANYGYTF.

V usage is TRBV6-2 or TRBV6-3 and J usage is TRBJ2-1; D gene ambiguous. The V gene lost 6 bases and the J gene lost 9 bases, with 12 bases spanning the gap. Germline V gene sequence: CDR1 MNHEY, CDR2 SVGEGT. The CDR3 consists of 12 residues. The CDR3: CASSPFKAEQFF. The CDR3 region has the DNA TGTGCCAGCAGCCCCTTTAAGGCTGAGCAGTTCTTC.

This chain uses TRBV4-1 with TRBJ2-1; 11 nucleotides line up with TRBD2. The CDR3 length is 16 residues. Germline trimming cut 3 bases from V and 7 bases from J; bases unmatched to any gene: 8. Germline-derived CDR1 and CDR2 are MGHRA and YSYEKL. The CDR3 here is CASSHIAGGLWNEQFF. The CDR3 nucleotides are TGCGCCAGCAGCCATATAGCGGGGGGGCTCTGGAATGAGCAGTTCTTC.

This rearrangement joins TRBV3-1 to TRBJ1-5; TRBD1 agrees at 7 bases. Germline-derived CDR1 and CDR2 are LGHDT and YNNKEL (reference sequence). This CDR3 is built from 17 residues. V shed 1 base and J 4 bases; nucleotides not matched to a gene: 10. CDR3 DNA sequence: TGTGCCAGCAGCCAAGCAGACGGGACAGCTAATAATCAGCCCCAGCATTTT. Translating gives CASSQADGTANNQPQHF.

This chain links TRBV9 with TRBJ2-1, with a tentative D call TRBD2 (7 bases). The CDR3 consists of 13 residues. Between the trimmed V and J ends, which lost 4 bases and 8 bases, there was a span of 13 bases. Looked up from germline, CDR1 is SGDLS and CDR2 is YYNGEE. The CDR3 loop reads CASSSRGGDEQFF. DNA for the CDR3: TGTGCCAGCAGCAGCCGAGGGGGGGATGAGCAGTTCTTC.

This rearrangement joins TRBV4-3 to TRBJ2-7, with D unresolved. There are 15 residues in the CDR3. V was shortened by 0 bases and J by 3 bases, with 12 bases between the two germline ends. The V gene's germline CDR1 is LGHNA and CDR2 YSLEER. CDR3 DNA: TGCGCCAGCAGCCAAGACCTTTATGGCCTCTACGAGCAGTACTTC. This translates into CASSQDLYGLYEQYF.

This rearrangement joins TRBV7-2 to TRBJ2-7; 9 positions match TRBD1. The V gene end was trimmed by 5 bases and the J gene end by 4 bases; junction bases not matched to a gene: 9. Germline CDR1 reads SGHTA; CDR2 reads FQGNSA. This CDR3 has 15 residues. In nucleotides, the CDR3 is TGTGCCAGCAGCCCGGGGGACAGGGCAGGGTACGAGCAGTACTTC. It encodes CASSPGDRAGYEQYF.

The chain recombines TRBV19 with TRBJ2-3; possible D gene TRBD1, 8 bases. V gave up 4 bases and J gave up 4 bases, with 15 bases separating them. Germline assignment: CDR1 LNHDA and CDR2 SQIVND (reference sequence). CDR3 size: 15 residues. The CDR3 sequence: CASSTDREGADTQYF. For the CDR3, the DNA is TGTGCCAGTAGTACGGACAGGGAGGGGGCAGATACGCAGTATTTT.

The chain links TRBV12-5 to TRBJ2-2; tentative D call: TRBD2 (7 bases). The germline V gene encodes CDR1 LGHNT and CDR2 FRNRAP. Trimming removed 0 bases at V and 1 base at J, with 18 bases between. The CDR3 runs 19 residues. The CDR3: CASGLVLGGTTGNTGELFF. The CDR3 nucleotides are TGTGCTAGTGGTTTGGTACTGGGGGGGACAACGGGGAACACCGGGGAGCTGTTTTTT.

This chain connects TRBV18 to TRBJ2-7, with 11 nucleotides matching TRBD1. Germline CDR1 and CDR2: KGHSH and LQKENI. V shed 0 bases and J 6 bases; nucleotides not matched to a gene: 4. This CDR3 is 15 amino acids long. Written as DNA, the CDR3 is TGTGCCAGCTCACCACCGAGGACAGGGGGCGGCGAGCAGTACTTC. Its protein is CASSPPRTGGGEQYF.

This sequence joins TRBV9 and TRBJ2-2, with 11 bases matching TRBD2. The CDR3 is 16 amino acids. J was trimmed by 7 bases and V by 2 bases; bases with no gene match: 7. Germline V gives CDR1 SGDLS, CDR2 YYNGEE. Here the CDR3 DNA reads TGTGCCAGCAGCGTGGTAGCGGGGGGGCCAAACGGGGAGCTGTTTTTT. Protein product: CASSVVAGGPNGELFF.

The chain joins TRBV5-6 to TRBJ2-7, with D possibly matching TRBD2 (5 bases). The germline gives CDR1 SGHDT, CDR2 YYEEEE. CDR3 length: 16 amino acids. The ends were cut back, 4 bases at V and 7 bases at J, with 24 bases in the middle. This CDR3 is CASSLLRGGEVEEQYF. DNA for the CDR3: TGTGCCAGCAGCCTGCTACGTGGAGGAGAGGTTGAGGAGCAGTACTTC.

The chain's CDR3 is CASRDTLNEQFF. The CDR3, as DNA: TGTGCCAGCAGGGACACCCTCAATGAGCAGTTCTTC. J is TRBJ2-1 and V is TRBV6-2 or TRBV6-3; tentatively, D is TRBD1 (5 bases). The germline V gene has CDR1 MNHEY and CDR2 SVGEGT. Trimming took off 6 bases at V and 6 bases at J, with 9 bases between the two ends. The CDR3 totals 12 residues.